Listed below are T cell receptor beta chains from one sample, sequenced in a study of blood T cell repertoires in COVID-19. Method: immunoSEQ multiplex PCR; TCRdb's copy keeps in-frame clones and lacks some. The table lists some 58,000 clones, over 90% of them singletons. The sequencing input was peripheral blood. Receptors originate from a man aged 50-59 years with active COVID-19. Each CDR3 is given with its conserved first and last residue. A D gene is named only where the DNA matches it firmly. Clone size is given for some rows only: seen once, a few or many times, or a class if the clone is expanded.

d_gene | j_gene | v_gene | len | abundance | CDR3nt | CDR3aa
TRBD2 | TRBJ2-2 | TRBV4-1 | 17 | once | TGCGCCAGCAGCCCAGCGGGACTAGCGATAGAGACCGGGGAGCTGTTTTTT | CASSPAGLAIETGELFF
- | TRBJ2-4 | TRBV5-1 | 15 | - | TGCGCCAGCAGCGTAGGGGTTGTTATCAAAAACATTCAGTACTTC | CASSVGVVIKNIQYF
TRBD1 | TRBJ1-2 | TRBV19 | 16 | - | TGTGCCAGTAGTACGACAAGACAGGGGGCACTTCATGGCTACACCTTC | CASSTTRQGALHGYTF
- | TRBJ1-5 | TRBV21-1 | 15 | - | TGTGCCAGCAGCAAAGTCGAACTTTCCAATCAGCCCCAGCATTTT | CASSKVELSNQPQHF
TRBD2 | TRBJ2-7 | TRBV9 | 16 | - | TGTGCCAGCAGCGGCGGACTAGCGGGGGGAACCTACGAGCAGTACTTC | CASSGGLAGGTYEQYF
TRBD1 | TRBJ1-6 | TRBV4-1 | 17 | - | TGCGCCAGCAGCCAAGAATGGGACAGGGCGGGTCGGTCACCCCTCCACTTT | CASSQEWDRAGRSPLHF
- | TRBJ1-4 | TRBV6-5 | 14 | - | TGTGCCAGCAGCAATAGACAGACCCCCGAAAAACTGTTTTTT | CASSNRQTPEKLFF
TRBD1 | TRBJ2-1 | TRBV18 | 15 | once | TGTGCCAGCTCACCCCTAACAGGGGCGGATGGTGAGCAGTTCTTC | CASSPLTGADGEQFF
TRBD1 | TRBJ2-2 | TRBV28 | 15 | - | TGTGCCAGCAGGAAACAGGGGGCTGATGGCGGGGAGCTGTTTTTT | CASRKQGADGGELFF
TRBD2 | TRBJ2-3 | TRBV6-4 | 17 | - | TGTGCCAGCAGTCTTCTGGACACCGCGGGAGGCACAGATACGCAGTATTTT | CASSLLDTAGGTDTQYF
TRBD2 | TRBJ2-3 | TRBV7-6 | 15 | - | TGTGCCAGCAGCCAAATAGCGGGGGCAAGCGATACGCAGTATTTT | CASSQIAGASDTQYF
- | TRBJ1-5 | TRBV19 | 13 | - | TGTGCCAGTAGTTCCTGGGGGGATCAGCCCCAGCATTTT | CASSSWGDQPQHF
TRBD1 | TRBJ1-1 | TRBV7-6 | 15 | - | TGTGCCAGCAGTTTAGGGGACAGAAGAGATCCTGAAGCTTTCTTT | CASSLGDRRDPEAFF
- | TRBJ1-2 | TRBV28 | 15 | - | TGTGCCAGCAGTTCATTGGGTAGGAGTAACTATGGCTACACCTTC | CASSSLGRSNYGYTF
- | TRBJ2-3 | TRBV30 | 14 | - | TGTGCCTGGAGTAGTGTGTCAGGCTCAGATACGCAGTATTTT | CAWSSVSGSDTQYF
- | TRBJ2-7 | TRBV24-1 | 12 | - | TGTGCCTCAAGTCAAGGGGCCCACGAGCAGTACTTC | CASSQGAHEQYF
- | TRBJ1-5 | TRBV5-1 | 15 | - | TGCGCCAGCAGCCCGGGGTGGGGGGAGGATCAGCCCCAGCATTTT | CASSPGWGEDQPQHF
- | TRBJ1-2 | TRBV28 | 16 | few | TGTGCCAGCAGTTTGCAGGGTGATATAGCTAACTATGGCTACACCTTC | CASSLQGDIANYGYTF
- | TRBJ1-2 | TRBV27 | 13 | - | TGTGCCAGCAGTCGGACAGCGAACTATGGCTACACCTTC | CASSRTANYGYTF
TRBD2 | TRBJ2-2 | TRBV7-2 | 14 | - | TGTGCCAGCAGGCCAGCGGCGGGGGCCGGGGAGCTGTTTTTT | CASRPAAGAGELFF
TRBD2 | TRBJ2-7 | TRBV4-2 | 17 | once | TGTGCCAGCAGCCAAGAGAGAGGGACTAGCGGGAGTTACGAGCAGTACTTC | CASSQERGTSGSYEQYF
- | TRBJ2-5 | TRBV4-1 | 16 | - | TGCGCCAGCAGCCAAGACGGTCTAGGGGTCATCGAGACCCAGTACTTC | CASSQDGLGVIETQYF
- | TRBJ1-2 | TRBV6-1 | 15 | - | TGTGCCAGCAGTGACCGCACTACAGGCAACTATGGCTACACCTTC | CASSDRTTGNYGYTF
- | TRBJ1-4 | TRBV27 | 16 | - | TGTGCCAGCAGTCCTAGGGGGTCTGGAATAGATGAAAAACTGTTTTTT | CASSPRGSGIDEKLFF
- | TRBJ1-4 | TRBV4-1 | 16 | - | TGCGCCAGCACTCCGATCACAGGGCCCTCTAATGAAAAACTGTTTTTT | CASTPITGPSNEKLFF
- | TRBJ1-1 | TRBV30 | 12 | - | TGTGCCTGTGACAGGAAGAACACTGAAGCTTTCTTT | CACDRKNTEAFF
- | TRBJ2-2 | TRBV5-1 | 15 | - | TGCGCCAGCAGCCTTATACAGGGCAGTTCCGGGGAGCTGTTTTTT | CASSLIQGSSGELFF
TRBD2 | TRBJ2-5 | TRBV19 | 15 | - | TGTGCCAGTAGTAGGATGACTAGCGGACAAGAGACCCAGTACTTC | CASSRMTSGQETQYF
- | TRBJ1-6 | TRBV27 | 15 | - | TGTGCCAGCAGCGAAGGGGCCAGGTCAAGTTCACCCCTCCACTTT | CASSEGARSSSPLHF
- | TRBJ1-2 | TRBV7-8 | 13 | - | TGTGCCAGCAGCCCTGACAGTAACTATGGCTACACCTTC | CASSPDSNYGYTF
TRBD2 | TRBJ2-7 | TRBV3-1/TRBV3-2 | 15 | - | TGTGCCAGCAGCCAAACCGGGACGGGAGGGTACGAGCAGTACTTC | CASSQTGTGGYEQYF
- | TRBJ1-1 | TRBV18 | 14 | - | TGTGCCAGCTCACGGCAGGGGATTCACACTGAAGCTTTCTTT | CASSRQGIHTEAFF
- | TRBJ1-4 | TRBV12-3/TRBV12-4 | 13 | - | TGTGCCAGCAGTTTAGCACAGAATGAAAAACTGTTTTTT | CASSLAQNEKLFF
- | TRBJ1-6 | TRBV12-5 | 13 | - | TGTGCTAGTGGTTTGGACGGTAATTCACCCCTCCACTTT | CASGLDGNSPLHF
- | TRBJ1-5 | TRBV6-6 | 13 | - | TGTGCCAGCACCTCGACAGACCCTGGGGCCCAGCATTTT | CASTSTDPGAQHF
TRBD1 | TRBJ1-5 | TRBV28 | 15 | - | TGTGCCAGCAGTTTATTGACAGGGGCCAATCAGCCCCAGCATTTT | CASSLLTGANQPQHF
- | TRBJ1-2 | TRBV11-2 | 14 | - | TGTGCCAGCAGCTTAGTAAATGCTAACTATGGCTACACCTTC | CASSLVNANYGYTF
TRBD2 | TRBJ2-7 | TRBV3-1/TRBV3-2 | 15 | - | TGTGCCAGCAGCCAACTGGGGGGGGTAAGCTACGAGCAGTACTTC | CASSQLGGVSYEQYF
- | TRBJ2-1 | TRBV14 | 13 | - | TGTGCCAGCAGCCCTACCCAAAGGAGGGAGCAGTTCTTC | CASSPTQRREQFF
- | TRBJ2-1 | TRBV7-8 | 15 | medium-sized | TGTGCCAGCAGCTTGCGGGGACCCTCCTACAATGAGCAGTTCTTC | CASSLRGPSYNEQFF
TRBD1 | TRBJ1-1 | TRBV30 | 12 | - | TGTGCCTGGGGACAGGGTAACACTGAAGCTTTCTTT | CAWGQGNTEAFF
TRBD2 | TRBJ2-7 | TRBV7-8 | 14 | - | TGTGCCAGCAGCCCCGGGACTAGCGGGTACGAGCAGTACTTC | CASSPGTSGYEQYF
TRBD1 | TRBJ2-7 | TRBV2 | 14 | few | TGTGCCAGCAGATGGACAGGGGCGAGCTACGAGCAGTACTTC | CASRWTGASYEQYF
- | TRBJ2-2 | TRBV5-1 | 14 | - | TGCGCCAGCAACAAACAGGGGAACACCGGGGAGCTGTTTTTT | CASNKQGNTGELFF
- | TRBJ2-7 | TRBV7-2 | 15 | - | TGTGCCAGCAGCTTAGCGCCGGAGGCCCCCTACGAGCAGTACTTC | CASSLAPEAPYEQYF
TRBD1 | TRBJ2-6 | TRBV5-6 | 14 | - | TGTGCCAGCGGCAGGGGGCTGGAGGCCAACGTCCTGACTTTC | CASGRGLEANVLTF
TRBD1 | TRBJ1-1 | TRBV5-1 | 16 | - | TGCGCCAGCAGCTTGAGCTCGAGGACAGGGGAAACTGAAGCTTTCTTT | CASSLSSRTGETEAFF
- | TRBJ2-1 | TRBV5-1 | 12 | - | TGCGCCAGCAGCTTGGAAGCCCATGAGCAGTTCTTC | CASSLEAHEQFF